This paragraph reports one TCR beta chain. Its antigen remains undetermined. Base-call qualities are not available, and no considerably larger clone is one nucleotide away. These data originate in a study of T-cell reconstitution after alpha-beta-depleted transplantation in children (dated by TCRdb to about 2016). A note on the overall study: T-cell immune reconstitution after TCRalphabeta/CD19-depleted allogeneic hematopoietic cell transplantation in children was quantitatively tracked in the study by means of TCR repertoire profiling.

V drops 5 bases and J drops 0 bases, leaving 12 bases in between. Based on the germline V gene (reference sequence), the CDR1 and CDR2 sequences are SEHNR and FQNEAQ. Counted from cysteine to phenylalanine, this CDR3 has 15 amino acids. This entry keeps only the CDR3 DNA: 45 bases, framed from base 1. The full study reports these points: In some patients, the high TCRbeta diversity seen at day 60 was put down to recipient T cells and intrathymic progenitors that had survived conditioning. Hyperexpanded clone frequencies declined over subsequent months; after one year, T-cell counts and TCRbeta diversity were mostly attributed to newly produced T cells. Apparently early alphabetaT-cell count recovery about two months after transplant reportedly relied on only several hundred rapidly expanded clones derived from non-depleted graft cells.

The sample's treatment or condition label, decoded: allogeneic hematopoietic cell transplantation with graft depleted of TCRalphabeta T cells and CD19 B cells. The transplant recipients were children given TCRalphabeta/CD19-depleted allogeneic hematopoietic cell grafts. Library preparation used PCR. The listed sequencing device is Illumina HiSeq 2500. To normalize quantification of the TCRbeta repertoire, the TCR libraries were built with molecular barcoding that relied on unique molecular identifiers. Using fastp trimming at Q25 and MiXCR clonotype assembly, TCRdb reanalyzed the public sequencing data and kept in-frame beta chains. Each entry merges the rows of one CDR3 protein and shows their most common DNA and genes. The sample table lists some 440,000 distinct CDR3 sequences, roughly 17% of them with a count of one. The ten largest clones take up 25% to 30% of the sample.

Here the sequenced sample was PBMCs, mostly from graft donor cells, taken 360 days after TCRalphabeta/CD19-depleted stem cell transplant. This chain is built from TRBV7-9 and TRBJ2-3, and TRBD1 may be the D gene, going by 6 matching bases. This TCR derives from a boy younger than two who had a stem cell transplant for Wiskott-Aldrich syndrome, so the T cells may come from the graft donor. Here is the DNA: TGTGCCAGCAGCACAGGGTCCTCTAGCACAGATACGCAGTATTTT. The translation is CASSTGSSSTDTQYF. With the rest looked up from the reference TRBV7-9 and TRBJ2-3 genes rather than sequenced, the full variable domain is DTGVSQNPRHKITKRGQNVTFRCDPISEHNRLYWYRQTLGQGPEFLTYFQNEAQLEKSRLLSDRFSAERPKGSFSTLEIQRTEQGDSAMYLCASSTGSSSTDTQYFGPGTRLTVL.